These 28 T cell receptor beta chains originate from one sample sequenced in a study of T-cell memory formation after mild COVID-19. TCRdb re-called the 5' RACE reads through MiXCR, storing one row per CDR3 protein. The sample has 300,000 to 400,000 distinct CDR3 sequences, over 20% seen once; the top ten hold around 13%. Sequenced sample: PBMCs or a T cell subset sorted from them (not recorded which). These TCRs come from an adult woman who had mild COVID-19 (a few samples of this study predate the infection). Cell type and time point are not known.

This clonotype has only a few counts. V gene TRBV24-1 combines with J gene TRBJ2-7; no reliable D call. Deletions cut 5 bases from V and 0 bases from J, with 7 bases between. The V gene's germline CDR1 is KGHDR and CDR2 SFDVKD. The CDR3 loop spans 13 amino acids. The DNA of the CDR3 is TGTGCCACCAGTGCTCCGGGCTCCTACGAGCAGTACTTC. Translating it yields CATSAPGSYEQYF.

This clonotype appeared a few times. This rearrangement joins TRBV20-1 to TRBJ2-3, with TRBD2 identical over 7 bases. With 6 bases clipped from V and 2 bases from J, the junction kept 8 bases outside the gene matches. The V gene's germline CDR1 is DFQATT and CDR2 SNEGSKA (reference sequence). The CDR3 loop spans 14 amino acids. For the CDR3, the DNA is TGCAGTGCCGCGGGGGAGGTACACACAGATACGCAGTATTTT. Protein sequence: CSAAGEVHTDTQYF.

This chain uses TRBV12-3 or TRBV12-4 with TRBJ2-3; 15 bases match TRBD2. Trimming removed 5 bases from V and 2 bases from J; junction bases left unmatched: 14. The CDR3 covers 20 residues. Here the CDR3 reads CASSATPGLAGGYHTDTQYF. The CDR3 DNA is TGTGCCAGCAGTGCCACACCGGGACTAGCGGGGGGCTACCACACAGATACGCAGTATTTT.

This clonotype was recorded a few times. This sequence joins TRBV12-3 or TRBV12-4 and TRBJ1-2, with a tentative D call TRBD1 (5 bases). The CDR3 has 13 residues. Trimming stripped 7 bases from V and 4 bases from J, with 13 bases between. Here the CDR3 reads CASKLQGAYGYTF. The CDR3 bases are TGTGCCAGCAAGCTTCAGGGAGCCTATGGCTACACCTTC.

The chain is built from TRBV24-1 and TRBJ2-5; D gene uncertain. This CDR3 has 15 amino acids. Per germline, CDR1 KGHDR and CDR2 SFDVKD. Trimming stripped 4 bases from V and 2 bases from J, with 13 bases between. The CDR3 sequence: CATSDPSSMQETQYF. CDR3 nucleotides: TGTGCCACCAGTGACCCCTCGAGCATGCAAGAGACCCAGTACTTC.

This clonotype occurred a few times. The chain has TRBV12-3 or TRBV12-4 and TRBJ1-1; D gene uncertain. This CDR3 region has 13 residues. The V and J ends lost 3 bases and 5 bases respectively, with 10 bases between them. CDR3 nucleotides: TGTGCCAGCAGTTTTGACCGGTGGACTGAAGCTTTCTTT. Its translation: CASSFDRWTEAFF.

V gene TRBV30 combines with J gene TRBJ2-2; TRBD2 might be the D (5 bases). The length of the CDR3 is 15 residues. Germline V gene sequence: CDR1 GTSNPN, CDR2 SVGIG (reference sequence). Trimming cost V 0 bases and J 2 bases, with 10 bases left between them. The CDR3 sequence: CAWSVGGLNTGELFF. The DNA for the CDR3 is TGTGCCTGGAGTGTAGGAGGTTTAAACACCGGGGAGCTGTTTTTT.

The V and J genes are TRBV28 and TRBJ1-1; the match to TRBD1 covers 11 bases. V dropped 6 bases and J dropped 5; count of bases not matched to a gene: 8. Germline values: CDR1 MDHEN, CDR2 SYDVKM. This CDR3 has 15 amino acids. The CDR3 nucleotides read TGTGCCAGCAGACCTCGGACAGGGGGCCGGACTGAAGCTTTCTTT. Translation: CASRPRTGGRTEAFF.

This clonotype was observed a few times. The chain uses TRBV20-1 and TRBJ2-2, with TRBD1 matching over 7 bases. Trimming took 7 bases from V and 7 from J; bases not matched to a gene: 3. The CDR3 runs 11 residues. The germline CDR1 and CDR2 sequences are DFQATT and SNEGSKA (reference sequence). The CDR3 reads CSVQGVGELFF. The CDR3 DNA reads as TGCAGTGTTCAGGGGGTCGGGGAGCTGTTTTTT.

In this sample, this clonotype turned up a few times. The rearrangement links TRBV5-6 to TRBJ2-5; 7 bases fit TRBD2. Germline loops: CDR1 SGHDT, CDR2 YYEEEE. The CDR3 sequence is 15 residues long. After removal of 0 bases from V and 3 bases from J, the junction contained 5 bases not matched to a gene. CDR3: CASSLDLAAEETQYF. CDR3 sequence (DNA): TGTGCCAGCAGCTTGGATCTAGCGGCGGAAGAGACCCAGTACTTC.

This clonotype showed up just a few times. The chain is built from TRBV20-1 and TRBJ1-2; no clear D. Germline V gene sequence: CDR1 DFQATT, CDR2 SNEGSKA (reference sequence). The CDR3 contains 15 residues. V was clipped by 0 bases and J by 1 base, with 12 bases between them. CDR3 coding DNA: TGCAGTGCTAGAGACCAAGTACAGAGTAACTATGGCTACACCTTC. Protein: CSARDQVQSNYGYTF.

This clonotype has a handful of counts. This sequence joins TRBV5-1 and TRBJ2-5, with D tentatively TRBD1 (5 bases). The CDR3 spans 16 residues. Germline V CDR1 and CDR2: SGHRS, YFSETQ. V was clipped by 0 bases and J by 5 bases, with 17 bases between them. The CDR3 DNA reads as TGCGCCAGCAGCTTGGGGTCCCAGGGCTCGTCGGAGACCCAGTACTTC. Protein sequence: CASSLGSQGSSETQYF.

This clonotype has a handful of counts. The rearrangement uses TRBV7-3 and TRBJ2-3; TRBD1 is a possible D gene (6 bases). V lost 5 bases and J 2 bases, leaving 17 bases between the germline ends. This CDR3 is built from 16 residues. Germline CDR1 reads SGHTA; CDR2 reads FQGTGA. The CDR3 nucleotides are TGTGCCAGCAGCCCCAGCGTGAGGGGGAACACAGATACGCAGTATTTT. Translating it yields CASSPSVRGNTDTQYF.

The chain couples TRBV7-9 to TRBJ1-4; possible D gene TRBD1, 5 bases. This CDR3 comprises 15 residues. V lost 5 bases and J lost 7, with 17 bases in between. Germline values: CDR1 SEHNR, CDR2 FQNEAQ (reference sequence). The CDR3 region is CASSHRGLSGEKLFF. Here the CDR3 DNA reads TGTGCCAGCAGCCACCGGGGCCTGAGTGGTGAAAAACTGTTTTTT. Using reference TRBV7-9 and TRBJ1-4 for the parts outside the CDR3, the full variable domain is DTGVSQNPRHKITKRGQNVTFRCDPISEHNRLYWYRQTLGQGPEFLTYFQNEAQLEKSRLLSDRFSAERPKGSFSTLEIQRTEQGDSAMYLCASSHRGLSGEKLFFGSGTQLSVL.

Only a few counts were recorded for this clonotype. The gene calls are TRBV3-1 and TRBJ1-1; 8 bases are a match to TRBD1. From germline, CDR1 is LGHDT and CDR2 YNNKEL (reference sequence). V was clipped by 5 bases and J by 9 bases; unmatched bases: 2. The CDR3 consists of 11 residues. CDR3 DNA: TGTGCCAGCAGCAGGACAGGGCAAGCTTTCTTT. Its translation is CASSRTGQAFF.

Many counts were recorded for this clonotype. V usage is TRBV5-5 and J usage is TRBJ2-1; TRBD2 matches 16 bases. CDR1 SGHKS and CDR2 YYEKEE come from the germline V gene (reference sequence). CDR3 length equals 18 residues. With 3 bases clipped from V and 7 bases from J, the junction kept 10 bases outside the gene matches. The CDR3 DNA reads TGTGCCAGCAGCTCCCCGGGACTAGCGGGGGGGCCTCATAATGAGCAGTTCTTC. Amino acids: CASSSPGLAGGPHNEQFF.

The rearrangement links TRBV3-1 to TRBJ1-5, with 7 bases identical to TRBD1. Germline V gives CDR1 LGHDT, CDR2 YNNKEL (reference sequence). The CDR3 is 17 amino acids. With 4 bases clipped from V and 4 bases from J, the junction kept 13 bases outside the gene matches. CDR3 DNA sequence: TGTGCCAGCAGCCCCCGTTTGGTGCAGGGGGTAAATCAGCCCCAGCATTTT. This encodes CASSPRLVQGVNQPQHF.

This chain joins TRBV28 and TRBJ1-2; perhaps TRBD1 as D (6 bases). The CDR3 spans 17 residues. Looked up from germline, CDR1 is MDHEN and CDR2 is SYDVKM. Trimming cost V 5 bases and J 4 bases, with 23 bases left between them. The CDR3 is CASSRADRGATSYGYTF. CDR3 nucleotides: TGTGCCAGCAGTCGGGCCGATCGGGGGGCAACTAGCTATGGCTACACCTTC.

In this sample, this clonotype turned up once. V usage is TRBV7-9 and J usage is TRBJ1-5; 7 bases agree with TRBD1. J lost 6 bases, V lost 5 bases, and 7 bases had no gene match. Per the germline V gene, CDR1 is SEHNR and CDR2 is FQNEAQ (reference sequence). The length of the CDR3 is 14 residues. CDR3 coding DNA: TGTGCCAGCAGCAGACAGGGTGATGGTCAGCCCCAGCATTTT. This gives the protein CASSRQGDGQPQHF.

This clonotype was picked up a small number of times. The chain uses TRBV9 and TRBJ1-1; no firm D call. The CDR3 is made up of 16 amino acids. The germline V gene has CDR1 SGDLS and CDR2 YYNGEE. Trimming removed 3 bases from V and 1 base from J, with 16 bases in between. The CDR3 DNA follows: TGTGCCAGCAGCGGCCGTGGACCGGGCCCGAACACTGAAGCTTTCTTT. It codes for CASSGRGPGPNTEAFF.

J is TRBJ1-1 and V is TRBV6-5; D unresolved. Germline V gives CDR1 MNHEY, CDR2 SVGAGI. V was pared by 6 bases and J by 0 bases, with 11 bases between. The CDR3 length is 14 residues. The CDR3 sequence is CASSRQRMNTEAFF. The CDR3 DNA reads TGTGCCAGCAGCCGTCAGCGTATGAACACTGAAGCTTTCTTT.

The CDR3 sequence: CATSALGTTDTQYF. The CDR3 region has the DNA TGTGCCACCAGTGCCCTAGGAACAACAGATACGCAGTATTTT. The genes are TRBV24-1 and TRBJ2-3; D gene uncertain. The germline CDR1 and CDR2 sequences are KGHDR and SFDVKD. Between the trimmed V and J ends, which lost 5 bases and 3 bases, there was a span of 11 bases. The CDR3 loop spans 14 amino acids.

In DNA, the CDR3 is TGTGCCAGCAGCTTAGACCATCAGCGCTATGGCTACACCTTC. As protein: CASSLDHQRYGYTF. The rearrangement uses TRBV11-2 and TRBJ1-2, with D uncertain. The germline gives CDR1 SGHAT, CDR2 FQNNGV. The CDR3 runs 14 residues. V lost 0 bases and J 4 bases, leaving 9 bases between the germline ends. The whole variable domain, remainder taken from reference TRBV11-2 and TRBJ1-2, is EAGVAQSPRYKIIEKRQSVAFWCNPISGHATLYWYQQILGQGPKLLIQFQNNGVVDDSQLPKDRFSAERLKGVDSTLKIQPAKLEDSAVYLCASSLDHQRYGYTFGSGTRLTVV.

The CDR3, as DNA: TGTGCCAGCAGCGCACGACTAAATGAGCAGTTCTTC. This gives the protein CASSARLNEQFF. V gene TRBV7-6 combines with J gene TRBJ2-1; D perhaps matches TRBD2 (5 bases). From germline, CDR1 is SGHVS and CDR2 FNYEAQ. This CDR3 is built from 12 residues. V shed 5 bases and J shed 7 bases, with 9 bases lying between them. The complete variable domain, with remaining parts taken from reference TRBV7-6 and TRBJ2-1, reads GAGVSQSPRYKVTKRGQDVALRCDPISGHVSLYWYRQALGQGPEFLTYFNYEAQQDKSGLPNDRFSAERPEGSISTLTIQRTEQRDSAMYRCASSARLNEQFFGPGTRLTVL.

This clonotype has more than one count but fewer than ten. V is TRBV19 and J is TRBJ2-3, with 8 bases aligning to TRBD2. J lost 2 bases, V lost 8 bases, and 3 bases had no gene match. This CDR3 comprises 13 residues. Germline values: CDR1 LNHDA, CDR2 SQIVND (reference sequence). The CDR3 loop reads CASRLAITDTQYF. In DNA form, the CDR3 reads TGTGCCAGTCGACTAGCGATCACAGATACGCAGTATTTT.

The chain uses TRBV24-1 and TRBJ2-2, with D unclear. The CDR3 totals 14 residues. V lost 5 bases and J 6 bases, leaving 12 bases between the germline ends. Germline loops: CDR1 KGHDR, CDR2 SFDVKD. As DNA, the CDR3 is TGTGCCACCAGTGGAATGGGGTGGGCCGGGGAGCTGTTTTTT. The encoded protein is CATSGMGWAGELFF.

This clonotype was detected a few times. This chain joins TRBV12-3 or TRBV12-4 and TRBJ1-1; TRBD1 matches 9 bases. CDR3 size: 13 residues. With 6 bases clipped from V and 3 bases from J, the junction kept 2 bases outside the gene matches. CDR3 loop: CASRGQGHTEAFF. The CDR3 coding sequence is TGTGCCAGCAGGGGACAGGGACACACTGAAGCTTTCTTT.

V gene TRBV7-8 combines with J gene TRBJ2-1; 7 positions match TRBD2. V shed 5 bases and J 5 bases; nucleotides not matched to a gene: 6. Germline V CDR1 and CDR2: SGHVS, FQNEAQ. CDR3 length: 14 amino acids. The CDR3 sequence: CASSPGDYHNEQFF. CDR3 nucleotides: TGTGCCAGCAGCCCTGGGGACTACCACAATGAGCAGTTCTTC.